This entry describes one T cell receptor beta chain. The antigen is not known. The data stem from a study of OX40 agonist ivuxolimab in advanced cancers. Across the whole study: With ivuxolimab, an agonistic anti-OX40 (CD134) antibody, patients were treated.

Profiling relied on immunoSEQ multiplex PCR, and the TCRdb table lists in-frame clones only, not all of them. The sample carries about 50,000 clones, about 84% recorded once. On cycle 4 day 1 and cycle 7 day 1, as well as at baseline, blood was sampled. Germline CDR1 MDHEN, CDR2 SYDVKM. There are 16 residues in the CDR3. Losses at the gene ends were 3 bases for V and 7 bases for J; bases not matched to a gene: 10. Broader study findings: Also showing low normalized T-cell clonal expansion were some of the nonresponders. The average count of expanded clones was higher among CD8+ T cells than among CD4+.

This rearrangement joins TRBV28 to TRBJ1-1, with 11 bases lining up with TRBD1. Sequenced here: CD4+ or CD8+ T cells sorted from blood, sampled in a trial of the OX40 agonist ivuxolimab. This TCR was recovered from an adult with an advanced solid tumor such as melanoma, head and neck, liver or kidney cancer. The CDR3 DNA sequence: TGTGCCAGCAGTTTGTTAGGAGGACAGGGGGCTCTTGAAGCTTTCTTT. Encoded protein: CASSLLGGQGALEAFF.